This T cell receptor (beta chain) came from a study of cytomegalovirus exposure and HLA in healthy donors. The V and J ends lost 2 bases and 4 bases, in that order; junction bases with no gene match: 9. CDR1 and CDR2 from the germline V gene are SQVTM and ANQGSEA. The CDR3 consists of 15 residues. It was with 60 Vbeta and 13 Jbeta primers that the PCR ran. Measured with immunoSEQ multiplex PCR; TCRdb has only the in-frame clones, and not every one. The sample has about 180,000 clones, approximately 81% seen once; the top ten hold 1%. Healthy bone marrow donors made up the donors. The sequenced material came from PBMCs. The receptor was derived from a boy younger than 10 in good health and CMV-seronegative. This chain links TRBV29-1 with TRBJ2-7; TRBD1 agrees at 9 bases. The CDR3: CSVEIYGDRVYEQYF. The CDR3 bases are TGCAGCGTTGAAATCTATGGGGACAGGGTTTACGAGCAGTACTTC.